These T cell receptor beta chains were read from a single sample in a study of T cell responses to AZD1222 COVID-19 vaccine. The repertoire was sequenced with immunoSEQ multiplex PCR; TCRdb's copy has only in-frame clones and lacks some. The data hold about 120,000 clones, with about nine tenths observed a single time. Material: peripheral blood, obtained 28 days after the second AZD1222 dose. The receptors shown here come from an adult who received the AZD1222 COVID-19 vaccine. The CDR3 runs from the conserved cysteine through the conserved F or W. The order of the fields is D gene, J gene, clone size, V gene, CDR3 DNA, CDR3 protein. D genes are given only for firm matches. Clone size appears in some rows only: once, few, many, or a class for an expanded clone.

>NA|TRBJ2-7|NA|TRBV10-3
TGTGCCATCAGTGGAGGGACCGCCTACGAGCAGTACTTC
CAISGGTAYEQYF
>TRBD2|TRBJ2-7|NA|TRBV7-9
TGTGCCAGCAGCTTAGGAGGGAGACTAGCCAAGTACGAGCAGTACTTC
CASSLGGRLAKYEQYF
>NA|TRBJ2-7|NA|TRBV6-2/TRBV6-3
TGTGCCAGCAGTTACGGGGTTTACGAGCAGTACTTC
CASSYGVYEQYF
>TRBD2|TRBJ2-7|NA|TRBV6-2/TRBV6-3
TGTGCCAGCAGTTCCGTACTAGCGGGGGGAAGCGAGCAGTACTTC
CASSSVLAGGSEQYF
>TRBD2|TRBJ2-2|NA|TRBV2
TGTGCCCACACTAGCGGGGGCCGATACACCGGGGAGCTGTTTTTT
CAHTSGGRYTGELFF
>NA|TRBJ2-1|NA|TRBV5-1
TGCGCCAGCAGCTCCGGGACGGAGTACAATGAGCAGTTCTTC
CASSSGTEYNEQFF
>NA|TRBJ2-3|NA|TRBV9
TGTGCCAGCAGCGTAGAGATATTAGCGGCTAGCACAGATACGCAGTATTTT
CASSVEILAASTDTQYF
>TRBD2|TRBJ2-2|NA|TRBV4-3
TGCGCCAGCAGCCAAGATTTAGCGGGCCTCACCGGGGAGCTGTTTTTT
CASSQDLAGLTGELFF
>NA|TRBJ2-3|NA|TRBV29-1
TGCAGCGTTGAGGTTAGGAGTCCCACAGATACGCAGTATTTT
CSVEVRSPTDTQYF
>TRBD1|TRBJ1-5|NA|TRBV6-5
TGTGCCAGCAGTCAACCGGGACAGGGGAATCAGCCCCAGCATTTT
CASSQPGQGNQPQHF
>TRBD1|TRBJ2-7|NA|TRBV5-1
TGCGCCAGCAGCCCGCGGGCAGGGGGTACCTACGAGCAGTACTTC
CASSPRAGGTYEQYF
>TRBD1|TRBJ1-4|few|TRBV5-1
TGCGCCAGCAGCTCGACAGGGGCCGACACTGAAAAACTGTTTTTT
CASSSTGADTEKLFF
>NA|TRBJ2-7|NA|TRBV7-9
TGTGCCAGCAGCTTACCGGGACTGTCTAGAAGGAACGAGCAGTACTTC
CASSLPGLSRRNEQYF
>TRBD1|TRBJ2-7|NA|TRBV7-3
TGTGCCAGCAGCACTGGGACAGGGAGCGAGCAGTACTTC
CASSTGTGSEQYF
>NA|TRBJ1-2|NA|TRBV6-1
TGTGCCAGCAGTGAGCCGGGACGGGGAAATGGCTACACCTTC
CASSEPGRGNGYTF
>NA|TRBJ2-4|NA|TRBV6-2/TRBV6-3
TGTGCCAGCAGTTACTCCCCAGCCAAAAACATTCAGTACTTC
CASSYSPAKNIQYF
>NA|TRBJ1-4|NA|TRBV3-1/TRBV3-2
TGTGCCAGCAGCCAGAGTGCCGAGGGTGAAAAACTGTTTTTT
CASSQSAEGEKLFF
>NA|TRBJ2-1|NA|TRBV12-3/TRBV12-4
TGTGCCAGCATCGTCCTGGTGGGGCCACTGAGGGTCTTC
CASIVLVGPLRVF